Listed here are 21 T cell receptor beta chains from one sample, sequenced in a study of blood T cell repertoires in COVID-19. Only in-frame clones appear in the TCRdb table, and some are missing; sequencing was by immunoSEQ multiplex PCR. The sample shows 350,000 to 450,000 clones, over 85% of them seen only once. The sequenced sample was PBMCs or T cells enriched from blood (not recorded which). The receptors were gathered from a woman in her 30s who had recovered from COVID-19.

The chain joins TRBV5-4 to TRBJ2-7; maybe TRBD1 (6 bases). This CDR3 has 15 amino acids. Trimming removed 4 bases at V and 2 bases at J, with 16 bases between. The germline V gene has CDR1 SGHNT and CDR2 YYREEE (reference sequence). CDR3 coding DNA: TGTGCCAGCAGCGATCAGACAGGCAACCCCTACGAGCAGTACTTC. This translates into CASSDQTGNPYEQYF.

The chain recombines TRBV19 with TRBJ1-3; 11 bases map to TRBD1. Germline lookup yields CDR1 LNHDA and CDR2 SQIVND (reference sequence). CDR3 size: 15 residues. V lost 7 bases to trimming and J lost 2 bases; unmatched junction nucleotides: 4. CDR3 in amino acids: CASTDRGPTGNTIYF. The CDR3 region has the DNA TGTGCCAGTACGGACAGGGGGCCAACTGGAAACACCATATATTTT.

The V gene is TRBV7-9, the J gene TRBJ1-3; TRBD1 matches at 7 bases. The CDR3 is 15 residues long. With 4 bases clipped from V and 1 base from J, the junction kept 4 bases outside the gene matches. The germline V gene encodes CDR1 SEHNR and CDR2 FQNEAQ (reference sequence). This CDR3 reads CASSSEDRSGNTIYF. For the CDR3, the DNA is TGTGCCAGCAGCTCAGAGGACAGGTCTGGAAACACCATATATTTT.

The chain is built from TRBV7-9 and TRBJ2-7, with 7 bases identical to TRBD2. The CDR3 runs 16 residues. Germline V gene lookup returns CDR1 SEHNR and CDR2 FQNEAQ (reference sequence). Trimming cost V 7 bases and J 0 bases; bases outside gene matches: 12. The CDR3, as DNA: TGTGCCAGCAACCAGCGGAGCGGGATTGACTCCTACGAGCAGTACTTC. Protein product: CASNQRSGIDSYEQYF.

The chain combines TRBV30 with TRBJ1-2; TRBD1 agrees at 7 bases. J gave up 3 bases and V 6 bases, and 4 bases lay outside the gene matches. CDR1 and CDR2 from the germline V gene are GTSNPN and SVGIG (reference sequence). The CDR3 is 12 amino acids. The CDR3 nucleotides are TGTGCCTGTGTAGACAGGGACTATGGCTACACCTTC. It specifies CACVDRDYGYTF.

The chain employs TRBV24-1 and TRBJ2-7, with 10 bases lining up with TRBD1. The V and J ends lost 4 bases and 5 bases, in that order; junction bases with no gene match: 7. CDR3 length: 15 amino acids. CDR1 and CDR2 (germline): KGHDR, SFDVKD. CDR3 bases: TGTGCCACCAGTGAGTCCTCGACAGGGGGCGACGAGCAGTACTTC. Translated: CATSESSTGGDEQYF.

This sequence joins TRBV6-6 and TRBJ1-4; 8 bases line up with TRBD1. Germline CDR1 is MNHNY and CDR2 is SVGAGI (reference sequence). This CDR3 contains 14 residues. V was clipped by 8 bases and J by 8 bases; unmatched bases: 10. The CDR3 is CASQPTGGGEKLFF. In DNA, the CDR3 is TGTGCCAGCCAACCCACAGGGGGAGGGGAAAAACTGTTTTTT.

The rearrangement links TRBV28 to TRBJ2-1, with 8 bases aligning to TRBD1. CDR1 is MDHEN, CDR2 SYDVKM, per germline. The CDR3 is made up of 16 amino acids. The V segment lost 4 bases and the J segment 10 bases; nucleotides outside the gene matches: 15. The CDR3 spells CASSYDPGQGKDEQFF. The CDR3 DNA reads as TGTGCCAGCAGTTACGATCCTGGACAGGGAAAAGACGAGCAGTTCTTC.

Comment on this clone: This may stem from a read error, because a much larger clone lies one nucleotide away. V usage is TRBV2 and J usage is TRBJ2-7, with 11 bases fitting TRBD1. V lost 6 bases to trimming and J lost 3 bases; unmatched junction nucleotides: 4. The germline V gene has CDR1 SNHLY and CDR2 FYNNEI. The CDR3 totals 14 residues. The CDR3 nucleotides are TGTGCCAGCAGCTCCGGGACAGGGGGCTACGAGCAGTACTTC. Translating gives CASSSGTGGYEQYF.

This clone was seen only once. In nucleotides, the CDR3 is TGCGCCAGCAGTCTAGCGGGGCGGGCCGGGGAGCTGTTTTTT. Translating it yields CASSLAGRAGELFF. This chain joins TRBV10-2 and TRBJ2-2; 9 bases are shared with TRBD2. V lost 5 bases and J lost 6; bases outside the gene matches: 4. The CDR3 has 14 residues. Germline CDR1 WSHSY, CDR2 SAAADI.

This rearrangement joins TRBV10-3 to TRBJ2-7, with unresolved D. The CDR3 runs to 12 residues. Trimming took off 5 bases at V and 3 bases at J, with 8 bases between the two ends. Germline V gene lookup returns CDR1 ENHRY and CDR2 SYGVKD. CDR3 coding DNA: TGTGCCATCAGTCAGGATGGCTACGAGCAGTACTTC. Protein: CAISQDGYEQYF.

As regards this clone: This sample includes further DNA sequences coding for the same CDR3. V usage is TRBV6-5 and J usage is TRBJ2-2, with a possible D match to TRBD2 (5 bases). V shed 0 bases and J shed 5 bases, with 7 bases lying between them. From germline, CDR1 is MNHEY and CDR2 SVGAGI. This CDR3 region has 14 residues. CDR3 sequence reads: CASSYSRGTGELFF. CDR3 nucleotide sequence: TGTGCCAGCAGTTACTCACGGGGAACCGGGGAGCTGTTTTTT.

The chain is built from TRBV10-2 and TRBJ1-5; possibly TRBD1 for D (6 bases). Deletions cut 4 bases from V and 0 bases from J, with 7 bases between. Germline V CDR1 and CDR2: WSHSY, SAAADI. The CDR3 is made up of 14 amino acids. CDR3 in amino acids: CASSGGGSNQPQHF. Written as DNA, the CDR3 is TGCGCCAGCAGTGGAGGGGGTAGCAATCAGCCCCAGCATTTT.

The rearrangement joins TRBV2 to TRBJ1-1, with D possibly TRBD1 on 5 matching bases. There are 13 residues in the CDR3. The V end was cut by 2 bases, the J end by 8 bases, with 12 bases between. The germline CDR1 and CDR2 sequences are SNHLY and FYNNEI. For the CDR3, the DNA is TGTGCCAGCAGTGAAACAGGCGACTTCGAAGCTTTCTTT. Translating it yields CASSETGDFEAFF.

CDR3 coding DNA: TGCAGCCTGTTATGCGGGCAGGCTGACAATGAGCAGTTCTTC. This encodes CSLLCGQADNEQFF. The chain uses TRBV29-1 and TRBJ2-1; tentative D call: TRBD2 (5 bases). The V end lost 8 bases, the J end lost 5 bases, and 19 bases lay between the germline ends. The CDR3 is 14 amino acids. Germline V gene lookup returns CDR1 SQVTM and CDR2 ANQGSEA.

The rearrangement links TRBV5-1 to TRBJ1-6; 7 nucleotides align to TRBD1. Germline values: CDR1 SGHRS, CDR2 YFSETQ. The CDR3 spans 14 residues. V lost 5 bases to trimming and J lost 5 bases; unmatched junction nucleotides: 4. CDR3 residues: CASRRGQDNSPLHF. The CDR3 DNA reads TGCGCCAGCAGGAGGGGGCAGGATAATTCACCCCTCCACTTT.

The J gene is TRBJ1-3, the V gene TRBV15, with TRBD1 matching 7 bases. The CDR3 is 15 amino acids. The trim removed 3 bases at V and 0 bases at J, leaving 2 bases unmatched. Germline V gene sequence: CDR1 LNHNV, CDR2 YYDKDF (reference sequence). In DNA form, the CDR3 reads TGTGCCACCAGCAGCGGACAGGCCTCTGGAAACACCATATATTTT. Its translation is CATSSGQASGNTIYF.

The CDR3 is CATSDLSGGPYNEQFF. The CDR3 DNA reads TGTGCCACCAGTGATTTGAGTGGCGGGCCCTACAATGAGCAGTTCTTC. The chain employs TRBV24-1 and TRBJ2-1; the D gene is possibly TRBD2 (5 bases). V lost 0 bases to trimming and J lost 2 bases, with 10 bases between them. Germline V gene sequence: CDR1 KGHDR, CDR2 SFDVKD. The CDR3 covers 16 residues.

This chain connects TRBV2 to TRBJ2-7; weak D call: TRBD2 (5 bases). V dropped 0 bases and J dropped 12 bases, with 15 bases sitting between them. The length of the CDR3 is 13 residues. CDR1 is SNHLY and CDR2 is FYNNEI in the germline V gene. Written as DNA, the CDR3 is TGTGCCAGCAGTGAAGCTGCCGGAGGATGGCGGTACTTC. Its translation: CASSEAAGGWRYF.

The CDR3 loop reads CASSQEPGSETQYF. In nucleotides, the CDR3 is TGTGCCAGCAGCCAAGAACCGGGGTCAGAGACCCAGTACTTC. The chain employs TRBV3-1 (or the pseudogene TRBV3-2) and TRBJ2-5; D is possibly TRBD2 (5 bases). With 0 bases removed from V and 4 bases from J, the gap between germline ends came to 9 bases. This CDR3 comprises 14 residues. The germline CDR1 and CDR2 sequences are LGHDT and YNNKEL (reference sequence).

This clone was seen a few times. The rearrangement uses TRBV15 and TRBJ2-3; 10 nucleotides line up with TRBD1. The junction had 4 bases not matched to a gene; V was cut back by 5 bases and J by 5 bases. Per the germline V gene, CDR1 is LNHNV and CDR2 is YYDKDF (reference sequence). The CDR3 covers 14 residues. CDR3 nucleotides: TGTGCCACCAGCGGGGACAGGGGACGAGATACGCAGTATTTT. Protein product: CATSGDRGRDTQYF. Complete variable domain (other parts from reference TRBV15 and TRBJ2-3): DAMVIQNPRYQVTQFGKPVTLSCSQTLNHNVMYWYQQKSSQAPKLLFHYYDKDFNNEADTPDNFQSRRPNTSFCFLDIRSPGLGDTAMYLCATSGDRGRDTQYFGPGTRLTVL.